The TCR beta chain described here comes from a study of blood T cell repertoires in COVID-19. About the research overall: T cells, B-cell-depleted T cells, or PBMCs supplied cDNA or gDNA.

In the authors' methods: Amplifying reference gene primers gave estimates of nucleated cell counts. Data came from immunoSEQ multiplex PCR; TCRdb stores just in-frame clones and leaves some out. V and J calls plus clone size are reproduced from that table; the DNA served to infer D and trimming. The sample yields 250,000 to 350,000 clones, around 88% seen once. Germline CDR1 LNHDA, CDR2 SQIVND (reference sequence). J was trimmed by 6 bases and V by 4 bases; bases with no gene match: 8. The CDR3 runs 15 residues. The genes are TRBV19 and TRBJ2-2; 7 bases align to TRBD1. This TCR derives from a woman aged 25 to 39 who had recovered from COVID-19. The sequenced sample consisted of peripheral blood. CDR3 residues: CASSRQGDRAGELFF. CDR3 nucleotide sequence: TGTGCCAGTAGTAGGCAGGGGGATCGAGCCGGGGAGCTGTTTTTT.